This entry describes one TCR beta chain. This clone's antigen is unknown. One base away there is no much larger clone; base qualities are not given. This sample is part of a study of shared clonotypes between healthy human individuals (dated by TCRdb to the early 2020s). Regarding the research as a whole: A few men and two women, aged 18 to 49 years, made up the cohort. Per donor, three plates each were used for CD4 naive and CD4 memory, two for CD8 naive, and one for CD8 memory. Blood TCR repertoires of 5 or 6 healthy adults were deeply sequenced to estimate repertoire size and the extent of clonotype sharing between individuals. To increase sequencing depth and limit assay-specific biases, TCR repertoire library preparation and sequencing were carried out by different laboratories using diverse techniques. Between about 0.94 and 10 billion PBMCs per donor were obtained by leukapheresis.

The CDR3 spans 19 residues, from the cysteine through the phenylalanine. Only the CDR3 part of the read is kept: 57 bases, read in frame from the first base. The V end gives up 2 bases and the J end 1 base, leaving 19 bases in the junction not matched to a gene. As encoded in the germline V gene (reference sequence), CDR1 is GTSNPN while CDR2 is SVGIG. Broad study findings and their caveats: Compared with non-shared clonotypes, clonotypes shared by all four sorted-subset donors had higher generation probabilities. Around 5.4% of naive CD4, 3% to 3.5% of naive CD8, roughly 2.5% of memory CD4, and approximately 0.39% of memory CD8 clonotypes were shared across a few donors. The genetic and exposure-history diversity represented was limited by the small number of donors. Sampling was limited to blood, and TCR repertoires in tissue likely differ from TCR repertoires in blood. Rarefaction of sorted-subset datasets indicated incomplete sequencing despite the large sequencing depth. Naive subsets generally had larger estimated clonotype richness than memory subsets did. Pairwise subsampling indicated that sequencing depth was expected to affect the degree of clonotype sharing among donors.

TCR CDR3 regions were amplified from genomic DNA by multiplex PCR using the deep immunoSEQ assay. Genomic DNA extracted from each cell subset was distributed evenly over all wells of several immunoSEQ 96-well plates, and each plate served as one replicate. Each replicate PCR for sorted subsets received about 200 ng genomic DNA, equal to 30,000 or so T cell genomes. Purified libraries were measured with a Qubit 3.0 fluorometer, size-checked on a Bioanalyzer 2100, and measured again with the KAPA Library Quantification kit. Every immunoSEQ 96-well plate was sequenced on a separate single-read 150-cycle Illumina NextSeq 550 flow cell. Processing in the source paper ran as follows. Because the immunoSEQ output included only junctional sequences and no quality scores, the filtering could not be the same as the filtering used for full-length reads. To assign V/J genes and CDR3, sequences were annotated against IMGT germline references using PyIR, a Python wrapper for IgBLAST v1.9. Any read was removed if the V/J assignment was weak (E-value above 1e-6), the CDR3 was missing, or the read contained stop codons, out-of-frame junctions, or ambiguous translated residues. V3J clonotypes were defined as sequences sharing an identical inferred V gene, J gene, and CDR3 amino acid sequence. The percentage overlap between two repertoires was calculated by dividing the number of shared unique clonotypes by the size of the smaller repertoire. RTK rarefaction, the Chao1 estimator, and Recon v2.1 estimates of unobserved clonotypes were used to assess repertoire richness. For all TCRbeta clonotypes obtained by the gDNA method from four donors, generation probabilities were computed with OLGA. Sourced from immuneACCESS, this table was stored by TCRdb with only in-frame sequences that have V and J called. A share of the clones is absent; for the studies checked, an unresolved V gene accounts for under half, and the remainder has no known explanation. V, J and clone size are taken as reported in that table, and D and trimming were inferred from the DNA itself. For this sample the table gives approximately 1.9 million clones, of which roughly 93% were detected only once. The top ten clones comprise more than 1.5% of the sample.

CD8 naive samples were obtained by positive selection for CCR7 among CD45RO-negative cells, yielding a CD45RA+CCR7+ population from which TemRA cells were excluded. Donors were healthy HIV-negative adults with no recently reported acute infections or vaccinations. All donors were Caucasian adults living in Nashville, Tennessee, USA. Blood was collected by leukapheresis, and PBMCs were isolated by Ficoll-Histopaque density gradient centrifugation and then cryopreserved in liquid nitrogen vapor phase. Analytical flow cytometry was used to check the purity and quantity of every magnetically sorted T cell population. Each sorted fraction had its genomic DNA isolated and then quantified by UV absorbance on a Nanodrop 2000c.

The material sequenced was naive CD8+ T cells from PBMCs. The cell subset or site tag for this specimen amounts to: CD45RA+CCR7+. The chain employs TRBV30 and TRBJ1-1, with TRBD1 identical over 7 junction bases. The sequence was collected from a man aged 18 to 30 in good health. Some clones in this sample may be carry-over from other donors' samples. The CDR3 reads CAWSTPTIDRDKGNTEAFF. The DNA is TGTGCCTGGAGTACACCAACCATCGACAGGGACAAGGGGAACACTGAAGCTTTCTTT.